What follows are 19 T cell receptor beta chains derived from one specimen sequenced in a study of siplizumab effects on memory and regulatory T cells. The assay was immunoSEQ multiplex PCR, and TCRdb's table has in-frame clones only and misses some. Seen here are more than 95,000 clones, roughly 92% observed once, and the top ten hold 0.62%. Sequencing was done on a sample of Tregs sorted from blood. The source is a human donor in good health.

The V and J genes are TRBV9 and TRBJ2-1, with no clear D. Germline CDR1 reads SGDLS; CDR2 reads YYNGEE. The CDR3 spans 15 residues. V was trimmed by 2 bases and J by 7 bases, leaving 16 bases between them. The CDR3, as DNA: TGTGCCAGCAGCGTTCAACTGGCACACGGGAATGAGCAGTTCTTC. Translating gives CASSVQLAHGNEQFF.

This clone was recorded once. This chain's CDR3 is CASSQGQPYNEQFF. CDR3 nucleotide sequence: TGTGCCAGCAGTCAGGGACAGCCCTACAATGAGCAGTTCTTC. V gene TRBV6-5 combines with J gene TRBJ2-1; 7 nucleotides agree with TRBD1. This CDR3 is built from 14 residues. The germline V gene has CDR1 MNHEY and CDR2 SVGAGI. V shed 5 bases and J 2 bases; nucleotides not matched to a gene: 3.

The V gene is TRBV5-1, the J gene TRBJ1-1, with a possible D match to TRBD1 (6 bases). The germline gives CDR1 SGHRS, CDR2 YFSETQ. CDR3 size: 14 residues. Trimming stripped 0 bases from V and 0 bases from J, with 6 bases between. The CDR3 sequence is CASSLEGVNTEAFF. CDR3 DNA sequence: TGCGCCAGCAGCTTGGAGGGGGTGAACACTGAAGCTTTCTTT.

CDR3 sequence reads: CASSPLGRGQETQYF. CDR3 DNA: TGTGCCAGCTCACCGCTGGGGAGGGGCCAAGAGACCCAGTACTTC. The rearrangement joins TRBV18 to TRBJ2-5, with TRBD2 matching 7 bases. The CDR3 is made up of 15 amino acids. CDR1 and CDR2 (germline): KGHSH, LQKENI. V lost 3 bases and J lost 1; bases outside the gene matches: 5.

This clone was detected once. The rearrangement uses TRBV30 and TRBJ1-1; TRBD1 is a possible D gene (6 bases). The CDR3 totals 16 residues. The germline V and J ends were trimmed by 2 bases and 1 base, with 17 bases remaining between them. The germline V gene has CDR1 GTSNPN and CDR2 SVGIG (reference sequence). CDR3 nucleotide sequence: TGTGCCTGGAGTTCATACAGGGTATGGGGGAACACTGAAGCTTTCTTT. It encodes CAWSSYRVWGNTEAFF.

This clone has a single count. The chain links TRBV4-1 to TRBJ2-3; D unclear. In germline, CDR1 is MGHRA, CDR2 YSYEKL. This CDR3 contains 15 residues. Trimming shortened V by 4 bases and J by 4 bases, and 15 bases separated the two germline ends. The CDR3 loop reads CASSLGRVSSDTQYF. In DNA form, the CDR3 reads TGCGCCAGCAGCCTCGGACGGGTTAGTTCAGATACGCAGTATTTT.

The V gene is TRBV9, the J gene TRBJ2-3; 9 positions match TRBD2. The V segment lost 4 bases and the J segment 3 bases; nucleotides outside the gene matches: 6. This CDR3 has 15 amino acids. Germline V gene sequence: CDR1 SGDLS, CDR2 YYNGEE. In nucleotides, the CDR3 is TGTGCCAGCAGCCCAAGGACTAGCGCTACAGATACGCAGTATTTT. Its translation: CASSPRTSATDTQYF.

This chain uses TRBV9 with TRBJ1-2; D uncertain. The CDR3 length is 14 residues. CDR1 and CDR2 from the germline V gene are SGDLS and YYNGEE. Trimming took 2 bases from V and 4 from J, leaving 12 bases between them. The CDR3 nucleotides read TGTGCCAGCAGCGTCTCAGTTGACCGCTATGGCTACACCTTC. Residues: CASSVSVDRYGYTF.

V gene TRBV10-3 combines with J gene TRBJ2-7; TRBD2 is a possible D gene (6 bases). The CDR3 sequence is 12 residues long. Germline V lookup: CDR1 ENHRY, CDR2 SYGVKD. Trimming removed 4 bases at V and 6 bases at J, with 10 bases between. CDR3 DNA: TGTGCCATCAGTGTTGGAGGGTCCGAGCAGTACTTC. This sequence encodes CAISVGGSEQYF.

The chain is built from TRBV7-2 and TRBJ1-3; D gene unclear. The V end lost 1 base, the J end lost 0 bases, and 10 bases lay between the germline ends. Germline V gene lookup returns CDR1 SGHTA and CDR2 FQGNSA. The CDR3 runs to 16 residues. Written as DNA, the CDR3 is TGTGCCAGCAGCTTAGTTCGGCAGGCCTCTGGAAACACCATATATTTT. This encodes CASSLVRQASGNTIYF.

The V call is TRBV6-1, the J call TRBJ1-2; D perhaps matches TRBD1 (5 bases). There are 15 residues in the CDR3. The V gene lost 5 bases and the J gene lost 5 bases, with 18 bases spanning the gap. Germline CDR1 MNHNS, CDR2 SASEGT. The CDR3 here is CASSLVGDGRYGYTF. CDR3 DNA sequence: TGTGCCAGCAGTTTGGTCGGGGACGGCAGATATGGCTACACCTTC.

The rearrangement uses TRBV2 and TRBJ2-3; weak D call: TRBD2 (6 bases). Per germline, CDR1 SNHLY and CDR2 FYNNEI. CDR3 length: 15 amino acids. The V end was cut by 5 bases, the J end by 0 bases, with 12 bases between. CDR3 region: CASSQGTASTDTQYF. The CDR3 region has the DNA TGTGCCAGCAGTCAAGGGACTGCTAGCACAGATACGCAGTATTTT.

This sequence joins TRBV9 and TRBJ2-2; D unclear. This CDR3 comprises 14 residues. The V gene lost 0 bases and the J gene lost 8 bases, with 11 bases spanning the gap. Germline CDR1 reads SGDLS; CDR2 reads YYNGEE. The DNA for the CDR3 is TGTGCCAGCAGCGTAGAGGCCAGTTTAGGGGAGCTGTTTTTT. Protein: CASSVEASLGELFF.

The V call is TRBV6-6, the J call TRBJ2-2, with D possibly matching TRBD2 (6 bases). CDR1 and CDR2 (germline): MNHNY, SVGAGI (reference sequence). With 4 bases removed from V and 6 bases from J, the gap between germline ends came to 9 bases. The CDR3 loop spans 13 amino acids. The CDR3 protein is CASSSPSAGELFF. The CDR3 DNA is TGTGCCAGCAGTTCCCCTAGCGCCGGGGAGCTGTTTTTT.

This clone was counted a single time. V is TRBV6-5 and J is TRBJ2-7; 7 nucleotides align to TRBD2. Per the germline V gene, CDR1 is MNHEY and CDR2 is SVGAGI. The CDR3 extends over 13 amino acids. V shed 5 bases and J 4 bases; nucleotides not matched to a gene: 5. CDR3 amino acids: CASSPRTRYEQYF. The CDR3 DNA sequence: TGTGCCAGCAGTCCGCGGACTAGGTACGAGCAGTACTTC.

The chain recombines TRBV7-8 with TRBJ2-7; D may correspond to TRBD1 or TRBD2 (5 bases each). The ends were cut back, 0 bases at V and 7 bases at J, with 10 bases in the middle. This CDR3 contains 13 residues. Germline V CDR1 and CDR2: SGHVS, FQNEAQ. The CDR3: CASSLAGWGEQYF. The CDR3 DNA sequence: TGTGCCAGCAGCTTAGCAGGCTGGGGGGAGCAGTACTTC.

With regard to this clone: Other DNA sequences within the sample encode an identical CDR3. CDR3 loop: CASRGQENTEAFF. The DNA for the CDR3 is TGCGCCAGCAGGGGTCAAGAGAACACTGAAGCTTTCTTT. The genes are TRBV5-1 and TRBJ1-1; D uncertain. Germline V gene data show CDR1 as SGHRS and CDR2 as YFSETQ. The CDR3 contains 13 residues. V lost 5 bases and J 1 base, leaving 9 bases between the germline ends.

This rearrangement joins TRBV5-1 to TRBJ1-4; the D gene is possibly TRBD1 (6 bases). V gave up 4 bases and J gave up 4 bases, with 11 bases separating them. The length of the CDR3 is 14 residues. In germline, CDR1 is SGHRS, CDR2 YFSETQ. In nucleotides, the CDR3 is TGCGCCAGCAGCCCAGGGGCCGATAATGAAAAACTGTTTTTT. This encodes CASSPGADNEKLFF. The full variable domain, with the rest looked up from reference TRBV5-1 and TRBJ1-4, is KAGVTQTPRYLIKTRGQQVTLSCSPISGHRSVSWYQQTPGQGLQFLFEYFSETQRNKGNFPGRFSGRQFSNSRSEMNVSTLELGDSALYLCASSPGADNEKLFFGSGTQLSVL.

This clone was seen only once. DNA for the CDR3: TGTGCCAGCAGCTTACCGGACAGGGCGAACACTGAAGCTTTCTTT. As protein: CASSLPDRANTEAFF. The J gene is TRBJ1-1, the V gene TRBV7-9; 8 bases are a match to TRBD1. Per the germline V gene, CDR1 is SEHNR and CDR2 is FQNEAQ (reference sequence). V dropped 2 bases and J dropped 1; count of bases not matched to a gene: 3. This CDR3 has 15 residues. The complete variable domain, with remaining parts taken from reference TRBV7-9 and TRBJ1-1, reads DTGVSQNPRHKITKRGQNVTFRCDPISEHNRLYWYRQTLGQGPEFLTYFQNEAQLEKSRLLSDRFSAERPKGSFSTLEIQRTEQGDSAMYLCASSLPDRANTEAFFGQGTRLTVV.